The clone carrying this T cell receptor (beta chain) has a count of ten or more. Its matching antigen is unknown. This sample was taken from a study of regulatory T cells in long-lasting Graves disease. The study, taken as a whole, reports: Newly diagnosed Graves' patients had higher TCR diversity than persistent ones. Among the persistent patients, 2,500 to 3,000 public clonotypes were shared, more than the approximately 970 shared among new patients.

CDR1 and CDR2 (germline): MDHEN, SYDVKM. Trimming cost V 2 bases and J 5 bases, with 9 bases left between them. This CDR3 has 13 residues. Time point specified: persistent/refractory GD, antithyroid drugs over 5 years with positive TRAb. The TCR library was made from RNA that had been extracted from PBMCs in TRIzol. Investigators report Graves' disease was diagnosed under American Thyroid Association guidelines. An endocrinology unit in Xi'an, China, supplied the patients. Construction of TCR beta libraries relied on iRepertoire HTBI primers and on Arm-PCR targeting CDR3 regions. TCRdb reanalysed the multiplex PCR reads using MiXCR and keeps one entry per CDR3 protein. This repertoire shows 300,000 to 400,000 distinct CDR3 sequences, 20% found once; its top ten account for 29%.

This material consisted of peripheral blood mononuclear cells (PBMCs), taken when the disease was refractory, from a patient treated with antithyroid drugs. The receptor was isolated from a female donor with Graves disease. The V call is TRBV28, the J call TRBJ1-2; unclear D gene. CDR3 protein: CASSLVMGYGYTF. The CDR3 nucleotides are TGTGCCAGCAGTTTAGTTATGGGTTATGGCTACACCTTC.